This T cell receptor (beta chain) stems from a study of blood T cell repertoires in COVID-19. Study summary: Samples representing acute and convalescent COVID-19 were sourced from the United States, Italy and Spain. The cDNA or gDNA used as material had been derived from T cells, B-cell-depleted T cells, or PBMCs.

V was shortened by 4 bases and J by 5 bases, with 18 bases between the two germline ends. From germline, CDR1 is LGHDT and CDR2 YNNKEL (reference sequence). The CDR3 contains 15 residues. Authors' methods: Estimated nucleated cell counts came from reference gene primer amplification. This table comes from immunoSEQ multiplex PCR, and its TCRdb copy is limited to in-frame clones, with some not included. The DNA gave D and trimming, while V, J and clone size come from that table. The sample holds around 110,000 clones, around 82% seen once. Source material: peripheral blood. This chain uses TRBV3-1 (or the pseudogene TRBV3-2) with TRBJ2-7, with D perhaps matching TRBD1 (6 bases). This clonotype originated in a human donor in a cohort sampled during active COVID-19. The CDR3 DNA reads TGTGCCAGCAGCCCCCACCACAGGGAGTGGGACGAGCAGTACTTC. This gives the protein CASSPHHREWDEQYF.